The source of this T cell receptor (beta chain) is a study of cytomegalovirus exposure and HLA in healthy donors. Overall study results and limits: The study had only CMV serostatus as immune exposure information. A later analysis reportedly found fewer N-insertions in an Asian-associated ancestry cluster than the roughly 670-donor mean. Prior analysis indicated that the majority of TCR beta V segments exhibited productivity approximately 87% or approximately 30% of the time.

Trimming left V 4 bases short and J 0 bases short, with 16 bases between. Germline CDR1 reads SGHTA; CDR2 reads FQGNSA. The CDR3 consists of 17 residues. This PCR relied on a set of 60 Vbeta primers and 13 Jbeta primers. TCRdb keeps only in-frame clones here, not all; method: immunoSEQ multiplex PCR. The table lists some 66,000 clones, approximately 80% of them singletons, with under 3% in the top ten. As concerns this clone: No antigen is known for it.

Sequenced input: PBMCs. The chain is built from TRBV7-2 and TRBJ2-1; a weak D match, TRBD2 (5 bases). The TCR comes from a woman younger than 45 in good health and CMV-seronegative. CDR3 loop: CASSYSPGRSSYNEQFF. In DNA form, the CDR3 reads TGTGCCAGCAGCTATAGCCCGGGAAGGAGCTCCTACAATGAGCAGTTCTTC. Using reference TRBV7-2 and TRBJ2-1 for the parts outside the CDR3, the full variable domain is GAGVSQSPSNKVTEKGKDVELRCDPISGHTALYWYRQSLGQGLEFLIYFQGNSAPDKSGLPSDRFSAERTGGSVSTLTIQRTQQEDSAVYLCASSYSPGRSSYNEQFFGPGTRLTVL.